These T cell receptor beta chains were read from a single sample in a study of T cell changes during pregnancy in multiple sclerosis. TCRdb's table, derived via immunoSEQ multiplex PCR, lists solely in-frame clones and lacks some. The sample shows 79,000 or so clones, roughly 92% of them seen only once. This material consisted of CD4+ T cells from peripheral blood mononuclear cells, taken before pregnancy. These receptors all come from a female donor with multiple sclerosis, enrolled in a pregnancy study. The CDR3 runs from the conserved cysteine through the conserved F or W. The D gene is left open where the match is weak. Size tells how often a clone was seen (once, few, many) or the class of an expanded clone, and some rows leave it out.

j_call | d_call | clone_size | v_call | cdr3_aa | cdr3_nt
TRBJ1-2 | NA | NA | TRBV2 | CASSPTGGQSGYTF | TGTGCCAGCAGTCCGACGGGGGGGCAAAGCGGCTACACCTTC
TRBJ2-1 | TRBD1 | NA | TRBV5-1 | CASSSVQGAIAGEQFF | TGCGCCAGCAGCTCCGTACAGGGGGCCATAGCCGGTGAGCAGTTCTTC
TRBJ1-5 | NA | NA | TRBV30 | CAWSVRSGRQYSNQPQHF | TGTGCCTGGAGTGTAAGATCCGGGAGACAATATAGCAATCAGCCCCAGCATTTT
TRBJ1-3 | NA | NA | TRBV7-9 | CASSPAGTIYF | TGTGCCAGCAGCCCTGCCGGGACCATATATTTT
TRBJ1-3 | TRBD1 | NA | TRBV6-1 | CASSEARGLGNTIYF | TGTGCCAGCAGTGAGGCCAGGGGGCTTGGAAACACCATATATTTT
TRBJ1-1 | NA | few | TRBV2 | CASSEGPGLRNTEAFF | TGTGCCAGCAGTGAAGGACCGGGACTTAGGAACACTGAAGCTTTCTTT
TRBJ2-4 | TRBD2 | few | TRBV18 | CASSPGTSGAWGKNIQYF | TGTGCCAGCTCACCCGGGACTAGCGGGGCCTGGGGCAAAAACATTCAGTACTTC
TRBJ2-5 | TRBD2 | NA | TRBV19 | CASTLLAGGIQETQYF | TGTGCCAGTACCCTCCTAGCGGGGGGGATCCAAGAGACCCAGTACTTC
TRBJ1-2 | TRBD1 | NA | TRBV5-1 | CASSAGTGYGYTF | TGCGCCAGCAGCGCCGGGACAGGGTATGGCTACACCTTC
TRBJ2-2 | TRBD1 | NA | TRBV5-4 | CASSKNRGVQSTGELFF | TGTGCCAGCAGCAAAAACAGGGGGGTCCAAAGCACCGGGGAGCTGTTTTTT
TRBJ2-5 | NA | NA | TRBV27 | CASSSMGGTQYF | TGTGCCAGCAGTTCGATGGGAGGGACCCAGTACTTC
TRBJ2-5 | TRBD1 | NA | TRBV2 | CASSEEGQGGTQYF | TGTGCCAGCAGTGAAGAGGGACAGGGAGGGACCCAGTACTTC
TRBJ2-5 | TRBD1 | NA | TRBV4-1 | CASSLDPGQGWETQYF | TGCGCCAGCAGCCTCGATCCGGGACAGGGGTGGGAGACCCAGTACTTC
TRBJ2-3 | TRBD2 | NA | TRBV5-4 | CASSPGTSGTDTQYF | TGTGCCAGCAGCCCAGGGACTAGTGGAACAGATACGCAGTATTTT
TRBJ1-5 | TRBD1 | NA | TRBV18 | CASSPYGTVEPQPQHF | TGTGCCAGCTCACCATACGGGACAGTCGAACCCCAGCCTCAGCATTTT
TRBJ2-2 | TRBD2 | NA | TRBV5-1 | CASSFMGLAGFTNTGELFF | TGCGCCAGCAGCTTTATGGGACTAGCGGGTTTTACGAACACCGGGGAGCTGTTTTTT
TRBJ2-3 | TRBD2 | NA | TRBV5-1 | CASSFGRATDTQYF | TGCGCCAGCAGCTTCGGGAGGGCCACAGATACGCAGTATTTT
TRBJ1-5 | TRBD1 | NA | TRBV29-1 | CSTRTGNQPQHF | TGCAGCACCCGGACAGGGAATCAGCCCCAGCATTTT
TRBJ1-2 | TRBD1 | NA | TRBV28 | CASSFDRGRNYGYTF | TGTGCCAGCAGTTTTGACAGGGGGAGGAACTATGGCTACACCTTC
TRBJ2-7 | NA | NA | TRBV7-3 | CASSLTPAGASYEQYF | TGTGCCAGCAGCTTAACCCCTGCGGGGGCCTCCTACGAGCAGTACTTC
TRBJ2-7 | TRBD1 | NA | TRBV29-1 | CSVGDSYEQYF | TGCAGCGTTGGGGACAGTTACGAGCAGTACTTC
TRBJ2-7 | NA | once | TRBV27 | CASSFGGGRKSPYEQYF | TGTGCCAGCAGTTTTGGGGGGGGCAGGAAATCTCCCTACGAGCAGTACTTC
TRBJ2-7 | TRBD2 | once | TRBV5-4 | CASSRRLAGNYEQYF | TGTGCCAGCAGCCGGCGACTAGCGGGGAACTACGAGCAGTACTTC
TRBJ2-7 | NA | NA | TRBV18 | CASSEGIYEQYF | TGTGCCAGCTCAGAGGGAATCTACGAGCAGTACTTC